These 22 T cell receptor beta chains were all obtained from the same sample, sequenced in a study of blood T cell repertoires in COVID-19. Using immunoSEQ multiplex PCR, the repertoire was profiled, and TCRdb retains in-frame clones only, with some absent. Here the sample spans some 31,000 clones, 90% being singletons. The sequencing sample was made of peripheral blood. These receptor sequences come from a man aged 65-85 years with active or convalescent COVID-19.

The chain employs TRBV11-1 and TRBJ2-5; possible D gene TRBD2, 6 bases. Germline-derived CDR1 and CDR2 are SGHAT and FQDESV (reference sequence). The CDR3 sequence is 15 residues long. With 5 bases removed from V and 2 bases from J, the gap between germline ends came to 15 bases. The CDR3 nucleotides are TGTGCCAGCAGCCCGACACTAGCCGCACAAGAGACCCAGTACTTC. Protein: CASSPTLAAQETQYF.

V usage is TRBV11-3 and J usage is TRBJ2-3, with a possible D match to TRBD1 (5 bases). CDR1 is SGHNT and CDR2 is YENEEA in the germline V gene. The CDR3 loop spans 11 amino acids. With 1 base removed from V and 9 bases from J, the gap between germline ends came to 5 bases. CDR3 DNA sequence: TGTGCCAGCAGCTTAGCAGGGACGCAGTATTTT. It is translated as CASSLAGTQYF.

This sequence joins TRBV15 and TRBJ1-1; D is ambiguous. This CDR3 contains 14 residues. Germline V gives CDR1 LNHNV, CDR2 YYDKDF (reference sequence). The V gene lost 2 bases and the J gene lost 4 bases, with 11 bases spanning the gap. The CDR3 region is CATSRSDGGTEAFF. The CDR3 bases are TGTGCCACCAGCAGATCCGATGGAGGCACTGAAGCTTTCTTT.

The genes are TRBV6-2 or TRBV6-3 and TRBJ2-3; 11 bases match TRBD2. The CDR3 has 15 amino acids. Germline loops: CDR1 MNHEY, CDR2 SVGEGT. V gave up 6 bases and J gave up 8 bases; unmatched junction bases: 10. CDR3 nucleotide sequence: TGTGCCAGCAGCCCCCTTAGCGGGGGGGCGGTTACGCAGTATTTT. This sequence encodes CASSPLSGGAVTQYF.

This chain joins TRBV2 and TRBJ2-7, with TRBD1 matching over 8 bases. V trimming: 8 bases; J trimming: 6 bases; junction bases outside the gene matches: 9. The germline gives CDR1 SNHLY, CDR2 FYNNEI. The CDR3 runs 13 residues. For the CDR3, the DNA is TGTGCCAGCGGAACGACAGGGGAAGGCGAGCAGTACTTC. Residues: CASGTTGEGEQYF.

This chain joins TRBV5-5 and TRBJ2-1, with a possible D match to TRBD1 (5 bases). Germline-derived CDR1 and CDR2 are SGHKS and YYEKEE (reference sequence). The CDR3 spans 16 residues. The ends were cut back, 0 bases at V and 2 bases at J, with 12 bases in the middle. CDR3: CASSLGQGTPYNEQFF. CDR3 nucleotide sequence: TGTGCCAGCAGCTTGGGGCAGGGAACGCCCTACAATGAGCAGTTCTTC.

The chain uses TRBV18 and TRBJ2-3; 9 bases line up with TRBD1. This CDR3 contains 16 residues. CDR1 is KGHSH and CDR2 is LQKENI in the germline V gene. V was clipped by 3 bases and J by 3 bases; unmatched bases: 7. CDR3 coding DNA: TGTGCCAGCTCACCCTCAATTGGACAGGGGACAGATACGCAGTATTTT. This gives the protein CASSPSIGQGTDTQYF.

The V and J genes are TRBV2 and TRBJ1-2, with 7 bases lining up with TRBD1. The ends lost 10 bases at V and 2 bases at J; junction bases unmatched: 7. Germline values: CDR1 SNHLY, CDR2 FYNNEI. This CDR3 region has 13 residues. DNA of the CDR3: TGTGCCACGGTTGGGACAGCGAACTATGGCTACACCTTC. Translating gives CATVGTANYGYTF.

CDR3 bases: TGCGCCAGCAGCTCCACGACAGGCCTCCTCTCTGGAAACACCATATATTTT. Translated: CASSSTTGLLSGNTIYF. V is TRBV5-1 and J is TRBJ1-3, with D perhaps matching TRBD1 (6 bases). V was cut by 3 bases and J by 0 bases, with 16 bases left in between. The CDR3 has 17 amino acids. CDR1 SGHRS and CDR2 YFSETQ come from the germline V gene.

This chain joins TRBV5-1 and TRBJ2-5; 10 bases are shared with TRBD2. V lost 3 bases, J lost 2 bases, and 10 bases stayed unmatched. The germline gives CDR1 SGHRS, CDR2 YFSETQ. CDR3 length equals 17 residues. The CDR3 region is CASSSAKLAGTQETQYF. The CDR3 DNA reads TGCGCCAGCAGCTCGGCTAAACTAGCGGGGACACAAGAGACCCAGTACTTC.

The rearrangement uses TRBV19 and TRBJ1-1; weak D call: TRBD1 (6 bases). Between the trimmed V and J ends, which lost 7 bases and 3 bases, there was a span of 12 bases. CDR1 LNHDA and CDR2 SQIVND come from the germline V gene (reference sequence). The CDR3 spans 13 residues. This CDR3 is CASNPGGHTEAFF. The CDR3, as DNA: TGTGCCAGTAACCCTGGGGGCCACACTGAAGCTTTCTTT.

In its sample, this clone was seen once. V usage is TRBV12-5 and J usage is TRBJ2-2, with 7 bases aligning to TRBD2. The CDR3 is 16 amino acids. Germline-derived CDR1 and CDR2 are LGHNT and FRNRAP. After removal of 1 base from V and 6 bases from J, the junction contained 8 bases not matched to a gene. CDR3 loop: CASGLDRGEGPGELFF. The CDR3 DNA reads as TGTGCTAGTGGTTTGGATCGTGGGGAGGGGCCCGGGGAGCTGTTTTTT.

The chain couples TRBV30 to TRBJ2-1, with D perhaps matching TRBD1 (6 bases). The ends were cut back, 2 bases at V and 6 bases at J, with 17 bases in the middle. CDR1 is GTSNPN, CDR2 SVGIG, per germline (reference sequence). The CDR3 loop spans 15 amino acids. The CDR3 DNA is TGTGCCTGGAGTCCCCGGACAGACCCTGGCAATGAGCAGTTCTTC. This encodes CAWSPRTDPGNEQFF.

This chain connects TRBV27 to TRBJ2-1, with D possibly TRBD1 on 6 matching bases. The CDR3 sequence is 13 residues long. The germline CDR1 and CDR2 sequences are MNHEY and SMNVEV (reference sequence). The germline V and J ends were trimmed by 10 bases and 5 bases, with 15 bases remaining between them. CDR3 sequence (DNA): TGTGCCACCTCAGGGGAAGGGCACAATGAGCAGTTCTTC. It yields the protein CATSGEGHNEQFF.

The chain links TRBV6-2 or TRBV6-3 to TRBJ1-1; D gene unclear. The CDR3 length is 12 residues. Per germline, CDR1 MNHEY and CDR2 SVGEGT. The V gene lost 4 bases and the J gene lost 1 base, with 4 bases spanning the gap. In DNA form, the CDR3 reads TGTGCCAGCAGTTTACAGAACACTGAAGCTTTCTTT. This codes for CASSLQNTEAFF.

The genes are TRBV6-2 or TRBV6-3 and TRBJ1-2, with D hard to call. The germline V and J ends were trimmed by 5 bases and 8 bases, with 12 bases remaining between them. CDR1 is MNHEY and CDR2 is SVGEGT in the germline V gene. The CDR3 length is 12 residues. The CDR3 here is CASSDNSRGYTF. The CDR3 bases are TGTGCCAGCAGTGACAATTCGCGCGGCTACACCTTC.

The chain links TRBV7-9 to TRBJ2-3; TRBD2 matches 11 bases. V lost 6 bases and J lost 4; bases outside the gene matches: 3. Germline V gives CDR1 SEHNR, CDR2 FQNEAQ (reference sequence). This CDR3 spans 14 amino acids. The CDR3 nucleotides are TGTGCCAGCAGTATAGCGGGAGGGGCAGATACGCAGTATTTT. As protein: CASSIAGGADTQYF.

The V call is TRBV6-2 or TRBV6-3, the J call TRBJ1-5, with 10 bases aligning to TRBD1. Germline V gene data show CDR1 as MNHEY and CDR2 as SVGEGT. Trimming removed 2 bases from V and 6 bases from J; junction bases left unmatched: 10. The CDR3 loop spans 17 amino acids. CDR3 bases: TGTGCCAGCAGTTACCGAATGGACAGGGGGTCTGGTCAGCCCCAGCATTTT. It translates to CASSYRMDRGSGQPQHF.

The chain employs TRBV9 and TRBJ2-7; a weak D match, TRBD1 (6 bases). CDR3 size: 13 residues. Germline V CDR1 and CDR2: SGDLS, YYNGEE. Between the trimmed V and J ends, which lost 3 bases and 9 bases, there was a span of 16 bases. The CDR3 region has the DNA TGTGCCAGCAGCGGAACGGACAGCGTAGCGCAGTACTTC. Translation gives CASSGTDSVAQYF.

The chain carries TRBV4-2 and TRBJ2-3; 7 positions agree with TRBD2. The V segment lost 1 base and the J segment 6 bases; nucleotides outside the gene matches: 10. The germline CDR1 and CDR2 sequences are LGHNA and YNFKEQ. This CDR3 is built from 16 residues. The CDR3 DNA follows: TGTGCCAGCAGCCAAGGTCGCGGGGGAGGTGGGGATACGCAGTATTTT. This codes for CASSQGRGGGGDTQYF.

The chain links TRBV19 to TRBJ1-3; TRBD1 aligns across 8 bases. The V segment lost 6 bases and the J segment 3 bases; nucleotides outside the gene matches: 7. The CDR3 runs 15 residues. CDR1 is LNHDA and CDR2 is SQIVND in the germline V gene (reference sequence). In DNA, the CDR3 is TGTGCCAGTAGACCCCAGGGGGCGCTTGGAAACACCATATATTTT. Protein: CASRPQGALGNTIYF.

The chain recombines TRBV6-5 with TRBJ2-7; 7 nucleotides agree with TRBD2. This CDR3 spans 14 amino acids. Germline CDR1 reads MNHEY; CDR2 reads SVGAGI. After removal of 1 base from V and 6 bases from J, the junction contained 6 bases not matched to a gene. This CDR3 reads CASSYLREFGEQYF. CDR3 coding DNA: TGTGCCAGCAGTTACTTGCGGGAGTTCGGCGAGCAGTACTTC.